Each of the 10 T cell receptor beta chains below was sequenced from the same sample in a study of CD8 T cells in ankylosing spondylitis. Which antigens these TCRs recognize remains unknown. TCRdb recomputed calls from the 5' RACE reads with MiXCR, one row per CDR3 protein. The sample consists of approximately 520,000 distinct CDR3 sequences, less than 6% of them appearing once. Study results and limitations: Several highly homologous variants made up a TCR beta motif that seemed to typify ankylosing spondylitis blood.

The specimen was blood, either unsorted or a sorted T cell fraction (not recorded which). The receptors come from a male donor with ankylosing spondylitis.

The chain links TRBV28 to TRBJ2-3, with 9 positions matching TRBD1. Germline CDR1 MDHEN, CDR2 SYDVKM. Losses at the gene ends were 5 bases for V and 12 bases for J; bases not matched to a gene: 6. CDR3 length equals 12 residues. The DNA for the CDR3 is TGTGCCAGCAGTAAAAGACAGGGGGATCAGTATTTT. It codes for CASSKRQGDQYF.

This clonotype was found many times. V is TRBV5-1 and J is TRBJ2-3; D is perhaps TRBD2 (6 bases). The V end was cut by 0 bases, the J end by 5 bases, with 10 bases between. Germline lookup yields CDR1 SGHRS and CDR2 YFSETQ. This CDR3 comprises 14 residues. In DNA, the CDR3 is TGCGCCAGCAGCTTGGTGACTAGTAAAGATACGCAGTATTTT. Its translation: CASSLVTSKDTQYF.

This clonotype came up many times. The chain has TRBV11-1 and TRBJ1-1; possibly TRBD1 for D (6 bases). The CDR3 is 14 amino acids. The V gene's germline CDR1 is SGHAT and CDR2 FQDESV (reference sequence). Trimming removed 4 bases from V and 5 bases from J, with 14 bases in between. CDR3 nucleotides: TGTGCCAGCAGCTCTTTCAGGGGCGGGACTGAAGCTTTCTTT. This codes for CASSSFRGGTEAFF.

This clonotype was counted ten times or more. CDR3 protein: CASEGGYNYGYTF. The CDR3 coding sequence is TGTGCCAGCGAGGGGGGATATAACTATGGCTACACCTTC. The chain couples TRBV7-2 to TRBJ1-2, with D maybe TRBD1 (6 bases). The CDR3 totals 13 residues. From germline, CDR1 is SGHTA and CDR2 FQGNSA. V gave up 8 bases and J gave up 1 base, with 11 bases separating them.

This clonotype has just a few counts. This chain links TRBV18 with TRBJ2-7; 8 bases agree with TRBD2. The CDR3 runs 12 residues. With V trimmed by 8 bases and J by 5 bases, 5 bases remained unmatched. In germline, CDR1 is KGHSH, CDR2 LQKENI. The CDR3 DNA reads as TGTGCCAGCACCGAGCGGGGGCACGAGCAGTACTTC. It codes for CASTERGHEQYF.

For the CDR3, the DNA is TGTGCCAGCAGCTATATCGACAACACTGGGGCCAACGTCCTGACTTTC. Residues: CASSYIDNTGANVLTF. This rearrangement joins TRBV7-9 to TRBJ2-6; D is ambiguous. There are 16 residues in the CDR3. Per germline, CDR1 SEHNR and CDR2 FQNEAQ (reference sequence). Trimming removed 4 bases from V and 2 bases from J, with 12 bases in between.

Many counts were recorded for this clonotype. The rearrangement joins TRBV10-3 to TRBJ2-7, with D perhaps being TRBD1 or TRBD2 (5 bases each). The CDR3 contains 13 residues. The germline gives CDR1 ENHRY, CDR2 SYGVKD. The germline V and J ends were trimmed by 10 bases and 2 bases, with 15 bases remaining between them. Written as DNA, the CDR3 is TGTGCCACCGCCGGGACGCCGGCCTACGAGCAGTACTTC. Translation: CATAGTPAYEQYF.

This clonotype has ten or more counts. The V call is TRBV12-3 or TRBV12-4, the J call TRBJ2-2; D possibly corresponds to TRBD1 (6 bases). The V and J ends lost 5 bases and 3 bases respectively, with 16 bases between them. There are 16 residues in the CDR3. The CDR3, as DNA: TGTGCCAGCAGTCGACCCGGGGACACCTACACCGGGGAGCTGTTTTTT. Its translation is CASSRPGDTYTGELFF.

The sample holds a few counts of this clonotype. This sequence joins TRBV18 and TRBJ1-2; TRBD1 might be the D (5 bases). The CDR3 runs 14 residues. The V and J ends lost 4 bases and 4 bases respectively, with 13 bases between them. Germline CDR1 KGHSH, CDR2 LQKENI. The CDR3 is CASSLGTIAYGYTF. The CDR3 nucleotides are TGTGCCAGCTCACTTGGGACGATAGCCTATGGCTACACCTTC.

This clonotype came up many times. The chain recombines TRBV4-3 with TRBJ2-4; TRBD1 might be the D (6 bases). V was shortened by 2 bases and J by 0 bases, with 17 bases between the two germline ends. The CDR3 extends over 18 amino acids. The germline V gene has CDR1 LGHNA and CDR2 YSLEER. The CDR3 reads CASSQKAGDPLAKNIQYF. CDR3 nucleotides: TGCGCCAGCAGCCAAAAAGCAGGGGACCCTCTAGCCAAAAACATTCAGTACTTC.